The TCR beta chain under discussion was sequenced for a study of early T cells in non-severe SARS-CoV-2 infection. TCRdb recomputed calls from the 5' RACE reads with MiXCR, one row per CDR3 protein. The sample lists about 46,000 distinct CDR3 sequences, approximately 5.1% occurring once. This clonotype has a count of ten or more. Germline V gene lookup returns CDR1 DFQATT and CDR2 SNEGSKA (reference sequence). The CDR3 consists of 14 residues. V was pared by 5 bases and J by 4 bases, with 18 bases between. The V gene is TRBV20-1, the J gene TRBJ2-7; D possibly uses TRBD1 or TRBD2 (5 bases each). The TCR sequence derives from an adult who was a healthcare worker with PCR-confirmed SARS-CoV-2 infection or an uninfected control (not recorded which). Here the sequenced sample was whole blood, taken at baseline. Here the CDR3 reads CSAGARVSGYEQYF. CDR3 DNA: TGCAGTGCTGGGGCCAGGGTCAGCGGTTACGAGCAGTACTTC.